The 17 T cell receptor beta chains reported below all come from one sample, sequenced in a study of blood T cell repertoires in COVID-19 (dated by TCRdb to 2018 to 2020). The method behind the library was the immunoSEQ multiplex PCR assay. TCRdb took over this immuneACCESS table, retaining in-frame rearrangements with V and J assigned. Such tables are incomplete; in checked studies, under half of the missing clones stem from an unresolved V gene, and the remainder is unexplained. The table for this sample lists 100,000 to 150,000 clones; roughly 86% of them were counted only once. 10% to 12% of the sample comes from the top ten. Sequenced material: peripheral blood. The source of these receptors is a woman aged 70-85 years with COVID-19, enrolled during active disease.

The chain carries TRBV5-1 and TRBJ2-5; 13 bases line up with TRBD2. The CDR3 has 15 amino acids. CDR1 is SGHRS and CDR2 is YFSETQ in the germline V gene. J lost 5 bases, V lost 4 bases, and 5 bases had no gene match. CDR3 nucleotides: TGCGCCAGCAGCCTCGGGACTAGCGGGGTGGAGACCCAGTACTTC. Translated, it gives CASSLGTSGVETQYF.

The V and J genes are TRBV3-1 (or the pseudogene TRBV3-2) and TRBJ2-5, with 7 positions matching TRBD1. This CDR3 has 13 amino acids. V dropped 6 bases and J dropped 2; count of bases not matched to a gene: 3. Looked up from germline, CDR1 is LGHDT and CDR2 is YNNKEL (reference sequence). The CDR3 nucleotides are TGTGCCAGCAGACAGGGGAATCAAGAGACCCAGTACTTC. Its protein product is CASRQGNQETQYF.

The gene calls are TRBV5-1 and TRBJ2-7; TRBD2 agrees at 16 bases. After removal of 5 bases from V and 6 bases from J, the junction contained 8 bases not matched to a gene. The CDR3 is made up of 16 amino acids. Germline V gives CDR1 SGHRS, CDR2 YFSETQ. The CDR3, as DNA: TGCGCCAGCAGTCACGGGACTAGCGGGGGGGCTGTCGAGCAGTACTTC. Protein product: CASSHGTSGGAVEQYF. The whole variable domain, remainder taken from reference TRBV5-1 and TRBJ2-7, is KAGVTQTPRYLIKTRGQQVTLSCSPISGHRSVSWYQQTPGQGLQFLFEYFSETQRNKGNFPGRFSGRQFSNSRSEMNVSTLELGDSALYLCASSHGTSGGAVEQYFGPGTRLTVT.

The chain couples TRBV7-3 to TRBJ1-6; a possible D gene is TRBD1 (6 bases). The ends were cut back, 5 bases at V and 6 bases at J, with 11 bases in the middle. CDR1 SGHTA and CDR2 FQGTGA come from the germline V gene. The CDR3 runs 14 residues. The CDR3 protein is CASSSGQFNSPLHF. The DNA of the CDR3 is TGTGCCAGCAGCAGCGGACAGTTTAATTCACCCCTCCACTTT.

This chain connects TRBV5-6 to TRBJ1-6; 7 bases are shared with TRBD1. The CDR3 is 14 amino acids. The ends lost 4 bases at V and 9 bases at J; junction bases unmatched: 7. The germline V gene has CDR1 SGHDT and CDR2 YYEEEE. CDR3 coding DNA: TGTGCCAGCAGCCTCACAGGGGAAGTTTCACCCCTCCACTTT. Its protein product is CASSLTGEVSPLHF.

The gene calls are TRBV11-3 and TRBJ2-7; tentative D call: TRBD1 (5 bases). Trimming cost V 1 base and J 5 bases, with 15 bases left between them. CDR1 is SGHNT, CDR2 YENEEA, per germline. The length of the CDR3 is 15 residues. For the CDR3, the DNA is TGTGCCAGCAGCTTAGGGACACGAACTACCGACGAGCAGTACTTC. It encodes CASSLGTRTTDEQYF.

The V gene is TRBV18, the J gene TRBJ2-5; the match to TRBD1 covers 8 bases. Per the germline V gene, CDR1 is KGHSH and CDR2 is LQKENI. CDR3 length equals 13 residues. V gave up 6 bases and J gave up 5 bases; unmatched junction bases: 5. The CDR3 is CASSTGARETQYF. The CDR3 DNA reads TGTGCCAGCTCGACAGGGGCTCGGGAGACCCAGTACTTC.

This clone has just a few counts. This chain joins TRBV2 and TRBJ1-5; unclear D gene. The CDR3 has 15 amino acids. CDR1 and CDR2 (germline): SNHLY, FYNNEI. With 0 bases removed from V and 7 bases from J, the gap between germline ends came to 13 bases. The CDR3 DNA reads TGTGCCAGCAGTGAAGCACGCCAGACAATCCAGCCCCAGCATTTT. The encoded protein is CASSEARQTIQPQHF. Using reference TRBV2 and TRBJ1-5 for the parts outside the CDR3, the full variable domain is EPEVTQTPSHQVTQMGQEVILRCVPISNHLYFYWYRQILGQKVEFLVSFYNNEISEKSEIFDDQFSVERPDGSNFTLKIRSTKLEDSAMYFCASSEARQTIQPQHFGDGTRLSIL.

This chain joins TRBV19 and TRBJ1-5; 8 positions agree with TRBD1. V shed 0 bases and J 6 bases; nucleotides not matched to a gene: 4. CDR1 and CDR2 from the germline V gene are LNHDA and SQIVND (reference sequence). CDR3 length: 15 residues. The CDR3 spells CASSIDRGLVQPQHF. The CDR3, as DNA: TGTGCCAGTAGTATAGACAGGGGGCTCGTTCAGCCCCAGCATTTT.

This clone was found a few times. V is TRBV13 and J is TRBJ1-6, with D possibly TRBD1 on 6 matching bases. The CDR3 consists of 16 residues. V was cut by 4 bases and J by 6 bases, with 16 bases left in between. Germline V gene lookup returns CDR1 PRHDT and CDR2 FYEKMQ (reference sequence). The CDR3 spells CASSYRTAWSNSPLHF. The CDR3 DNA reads TGTGCCAGCAGCTATCGGACAGCTTGGAGTAATTCACCCCTCCACTTT. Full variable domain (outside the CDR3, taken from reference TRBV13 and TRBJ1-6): AAGVIQSPRHLIKEKRETATLKCYPIPRHDTVYWYQQGPGQDPQFLISFYEKMQSDKGSIPDRFSAQQFSDYHSELNMSSLELGDSALYFCASSYRTAWSNSPLHFGNGTRLTVT.

CDR3: CASSLSGWLAGRSETQYF. The CDR3 nucleotides are TGTGCCAGCAGCTTAAGTGGTTGGCTAGCGGGGCGGAGCGAGACCCAGTACTTC. The chain couples TRBV11-3 to TRBJ2-5; TRBD2 matches 9 bases. This CDR3 has 18 residues. J was trimmed by 5 bases and V by 2 bases; bases with no gene match: 15. CDR1 SGHNT and CDR2 YENEEA come from the germline V gene.

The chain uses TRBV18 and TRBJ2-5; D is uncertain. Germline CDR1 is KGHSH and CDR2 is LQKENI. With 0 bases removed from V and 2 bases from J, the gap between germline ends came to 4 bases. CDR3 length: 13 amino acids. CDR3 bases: TGTGCCAGCTCACCACCCTCTCAAGAGACCCAGTACTTC. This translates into CASSPPSQETQYF.

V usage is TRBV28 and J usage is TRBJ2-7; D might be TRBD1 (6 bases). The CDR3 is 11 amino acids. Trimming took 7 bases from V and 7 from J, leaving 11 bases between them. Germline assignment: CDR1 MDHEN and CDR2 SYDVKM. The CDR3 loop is CASTQGLEQYF. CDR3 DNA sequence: TGTGCCAGCACCCAGGGGCTTGAGCAGTACTTC. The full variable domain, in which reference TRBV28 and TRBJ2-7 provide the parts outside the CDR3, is DVKVTQSSRYLVKRTGEKVFLECVQDMDHENMFWYRQDPGLGLRLIYFSYDVKMKEKGDIPEGYSVSREKKERFSLILESASTNQTSMYLCASTQGLEQYFGPGTRLTVT.

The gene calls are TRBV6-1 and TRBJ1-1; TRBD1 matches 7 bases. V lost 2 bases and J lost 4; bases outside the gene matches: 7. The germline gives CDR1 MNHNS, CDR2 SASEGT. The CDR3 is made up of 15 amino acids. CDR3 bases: TGTGCCAGCAGTGAATGGGCAGGGGGAGGCACTGAAGCTTTCTTT. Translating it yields CASSEWAGGGTEAFF.

This chain's CDR3 is CATSTIRDSGTYNSPLHF. The CDR3 region has the DNA TGTGCCACCAGCACCATCCGGGACAGCGGCACCTATAATTCACCCCTCCACTTT. The chain recombines TRBV15 with TRBJ1-6, with 7 bases fitting TRBD1. The CDR3 has 18 residues. V lost 4 bases, J lost 2 bases, and 11 bases stayed unmatched. Per germline, CDR1 LNHNV and CDR2 YYDKDF (reference sequence).

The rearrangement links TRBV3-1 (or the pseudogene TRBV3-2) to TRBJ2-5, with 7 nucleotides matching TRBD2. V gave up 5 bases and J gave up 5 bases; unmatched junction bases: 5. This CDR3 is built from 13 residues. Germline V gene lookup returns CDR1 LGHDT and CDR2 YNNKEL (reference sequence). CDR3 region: CASSTLGGETQYF. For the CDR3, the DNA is TGTGCCAGCAGCACTTTGGGGGGGGAGACCCAGTACTTC.

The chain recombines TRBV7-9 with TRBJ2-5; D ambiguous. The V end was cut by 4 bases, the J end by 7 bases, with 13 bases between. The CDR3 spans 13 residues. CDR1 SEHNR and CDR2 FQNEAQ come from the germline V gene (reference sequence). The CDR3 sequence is CASSSVDWATQYF. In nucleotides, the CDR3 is TGTGCCAGCAGCTCGGTGGATTGGGCGACCCAGTACTTC.